Each of the 21 T cell receptor beta chains below was sequenced from the same sample in a study of technical replicates of blood from a few donors. TCRdb keeps only in-frame clones here, not all; method: immunoSEQ multiplex PCR. This sample yields tens of thousands of clones, of which roughly 90% are seen a single time; about 0.25% belongs to the top ten. Sequencing was carried out using T cells isolated from PBMCs. The origin of the receptors is a human donor in good health.

This chain uses TRBV27 with TRBJ2-4; D perhaps matches TRBD1 (6 bases). V lost 6 bases to trimming and J lost 0 bases, with 24 bases between them. CDR3 size: 19 residues. CDR1 and CDR2 from the germline V gene are MNHEY and SMNVEV (reference sequence). The CDR3 sequence: CASSPDSGRLQLAKNIQYF. The CDR3 DNA reads as TGTGCCAGCAGCCCGGACAGCGGCCGGCTACAACTAGCCAAAAACATTCAGTACTTC.

J is TRBJ2-3 and V is TRBV7-9, with TRBD2 matching over 7 bases. CDR1 and CDR2 (germline): SEHNR, FQNEAQ (reference sequence). J lost 2 bases, V lost 5 bases, and 13 bases had no gene match. CDR3 length equals 17 residues. CDR3 in DNA: TGTGCCAGCAGCCCCCCGTCCGGGACTACCGACACAGATACGCAGTATTTT. It is translated as CASSPPSGTTDTDTQYF.

The chain carries TRBV7-6 and TRBJ1-4; no clear D. Trimming took off 3 bases at V and 5 bases at J, with 13 bases between the two ends. Germline V gene data show CDR1 as SGHVS and CDR2 as FNYEAQ. CDR3 length: 15 residues. The CDR3 sequence is CASSFPARNNEKLFF. The CDR3 DNA follows: TGTGCCAGCAGCTTTCCCGCGAGGAACAATGAAAAACTGTTTTTT.

The chain combines TRBV18 with TRBJ1-6, with 9 bases lining up with TRBD1. The V gene's germline CDR1 is KGHSH and CDR2 LQKENI. The CDR3 length is 18 residues. V lost 2 bases and J lost 0; bases outside the gene matches: 5. The CDR3 sequence is CASSPRTGVGSYNSPLHF. The CDR3 DNA reads TGTGCCAGCTCACCAAGGACAGGGGTTGGCTCCTATAATTCACCCCTCCACTTT.

The chain is built from TRBV6-1 and TRBJ1-3; no definite D call. Germline CDR1 and CDR2: MNHNS and SASEGT. The CDR3 spans 12 residues. V was cut by 2 bases and J by 6 bases, with 5 bases left in between. The CDR3 protein is CASSESSNTIYF. The CDR3 nucleotides read TGTGCCAGCAGTGAAAGCTCAAACACCATATATTTT.

V is TRBV29-1 and J is TRBJ2-7; 14 positions agree with TRBD2. J gave up 7 bases and V 5 bases, and 7 bases lay outside the gene matches. CDR3 length: 14 amino acids. Germline CDR1 SQVTM, CDR2 ANQGSEA. CDR3 sequence (DNA): TGCAGCGTTAGGACTAGCGGGAGGACGGGGGAGCAGTACTTC. It is translated as CSVRTSGRTGEQYF.

The J gene is TRBJ2-1, the V gene TRBV10-3, with 9 bases lining up with TRBD1. The CDR3 totals 16 residues. Unmatched junction bases numbered 7, after V lost 0 bases and J lost 7 bases. Per germline, CDR1 ENHRY and CDR2 SYGVKD. CDR3 in DNA: TGTGCCATCAGTGAGTCCGAACAGGGGGCTAAAAATGAGCAGTTCTTC. It encodes CAISESEQGAKNEQFF.

The rearrangement joins TRBV2 to TRBJ1-1, with D maybe TRBD1 (5 bases). The V end was cut by 7 bases, the J end by 2 bases, with 8 bases between. Germline V gene sequence: CDR1 SNHLY, CDR2 FYNNEI. The CDR3 has 12 residues. The CDR3 reads CASTGTNTEAFF. The CDR3 nucleotides are TGTGCCAGCACGGGGACTAACACTGAAGCTTTCTTT.

The chain couples TRBV2 to TRBJ1-5, with D perhaps matching TRBD1 (6 bases). Germline V gives CDR1 SNHLY, CDR2 FYNNEI. V was pared by 3 bases and J by 5 bases, with 20 bases between. CDR3 length equals 17 residues. The CDR3 bases are TGTGCCAGCAGTGACTTCAGAGGGGGTAGGCAGGATCAGCCCCAGCATTTT. Translating gives CASSDFRGGRQDQPQHF.

The chain uses TRBV28 and TRBJ2-1; 13 positions match TRBD2. J was trimmed by 10 bases and V by 4 bases; bases with no gene match: 10. The CDR3 contains 16 residues. In germline, CDR1 is MDHEN, CDR2 SYDVKM. The CDR3 bases are TGTGCCAGCAGTTCCCCGACTAGCGGGAGGCCACGAGAGCAGTTCTTC. Residues: CASSSPTSGRPREQFF.

The CDR3 DNA is TGCGCCAGCAGTCCACGTCAGGGAAATGAAAAACTGTTTTTT. Its translation is CASSPRQGNEKLFF. The chain carries TRBV5-1 and TRBJ1-4; the D gene is possibly TRBD1 (5 bases). The V end lost 5 bases, the J end lost 5 bases, and 13 bases lay between the germline ends. This CDR3 spans 14 amino acids. Per germline, CDR1 SGHRS and CDR2 YFSETQ.

This clone was found once. CDR3 in amino acids: CASSQAQVRTNEKLFF. DNA of the CDR3: TGCGCCAGCAGCCAAGCGCAGGTGCGAACTAATGAAAAACTGTTTTTT. This rearrangement joins TRBV4-1 to TRBJ1-4; D is uncertain. The CDR3 contains 16 residues. Germline V gene data show CDR1 as MGHRA and CDR2 as YSYEKL. V lost 1 base, J lost 1 base, and 10 bases lay in between.

This clone appeared a few times. The chain couples TRBV4-1 to TRBJ1-5; 9 positions match TRBD1. This CDR3 has 17 residues. Germline V gene sequence: CDR1 MGHRA, CDR2 YSYEKL. J gave up 1 base and V 3 bases, and 7 bases lay outside the gene matches. The CDR3 loop reads CASSHPTGGVSNQPQHF. The CDR3 DNA is TGCGCCAGCAGCCATCCAACAGGGGGCGTAAGCAATCAGCCCCAGCATTTT.

The rearrangement uses TRBV28 and TRBJ2-4, with 14 bases fitting TRBD2. The V and J ends lost 5 bases and 0 bases, in that order; junction bases with no gene match: 6. Per the germline V gene, CDR1 is MDHEN and CDR2 is SYDVKM. There are 18 residues in the CDR3. CDR3 in amino acids: CASSRGLAGELAKNIQYF. CDR3 nucleotide sequence: TGTGCCAGCAGTAGGGGACTAGCGGGAGAGCTAGCCAAAAACATTCAGTACTTC.

This chain joins TRBV15 and TRBJ2-2, with D unclear. V dropped 5 bases and J dropped 0 bases, with 7 bases sitting between them. Germline assignment: CDR1 LNHNV and CDR2 YYDKDF (reference sequence). This CDR3 region has 14 residues. The CDR3 sequence: CATSGSANTGELFF. For the CDR3, the DNA is TGTGCCACCAGCGGTTCAGCGAACACCGGGGAGCTGTTTTTT.

The rearrangement joins TRBV5-4 to TRBJ2-4; TRBD1 matches at 7 bases. V was clipped by 3 bases and J by 5 bases; unmatched bases: 5. Germline V CDR1 and CDR2: SGHNT, YYREEE (reference sequence). The CDR3 is made up of 14 amino acids. In DNA form, the CDR3 reads TGTGCCAGCAGCTCCGGACAGGTAGAAAACATTCAGTACTTC. Protein product: CASSSGQVENIQYF.

The CDR3 region is CASSPMTSGRDYEQYF. DNA for the CDR3: TGTGCCAGCTCGCCAATGACTAGCGGGAGGGATTACGAGCAGTACTTC. The chain has TRBV18 and TRBJ2-7, with 14 bases aligning to TRBD2. CDR3 length: 16 residues. Germline V gene lookup returns CDR1 KGHSH and CDR2 LQKENI. V lost 6 bases, J lost 4 bases, and 8 bases stayed unmatched.

The V and J genes are TRBV2 and TRBJ1-5; D remains unclear. Trimming left V 1 base short and J 2 bases short, with 6 bases between. The CDR3 is 14 amino acids. The V gene's germline CDR1 is SNHLY and CDR2 FYNNEI. In DNA, the CDR3 is TGTGCCAGCAGTGAAGGGAGGGGCAATCAGCCCCAGCATTTT. Translation gives CASSEGRGNQPQHF.

The chain recombines TRBV11-2 with TRBJ2-7; 9 nucleotides align to TRBD1. This CDR3 region has 13 residues. V lost 7 bases to trimming and J lost 5 bases; unmatched junction nucleotides: 6. The germline gives CDR1 SGHAT, CDR2 FQNNGV. CDR3: CASTVRQGDEQYF. In DNA form, the CDR3 reads TGTGCCAGCACAGTTCGACAGGGGGACGAGCAGTACTTC.

The chain links TRBV9 to TRBJ2-1; D is ambiguous. Trimming cost V 0 bases and J 2 bases, with 9 bases left between them. The CDR3 consists of 15 residues. The germline V gene has CDR1 SGDLS and CDR2 YYNGEE. The CDR3 nucleotides are TGTGCCAGCAGCGTAGGTCCAGGAACCTACAATGAGCAGTTCTTC. This encodes CASSVGPGTYNEQFF.

V gene TRBV11-2 combines with J gene TRBJ2-7; 8 nucleotides match TRBD1. The CDR3 totals 12 residues. V trimming: 4 bases; J trimming: 11 bases; junction bases outside the gene matches: 7. Germline V gives CDR1 SGHAT, CDR2 FQNNGV. CDR3 bases: TGTGCCAGCAGCTCAAGGGACAGGTTGGAGTACTTC. Its protein product is CASSSRDRLEYF. The full variable domain, rest sourced from reference TRBV11-2 and TRBJ2-7, is EAGVAQSPRYKIIEKRQSVAFWCNPISGHATLYWYQQILGQGPKLLIQFQNNGVVDDSQLPKDRFSAERLKGVDSTLKIQPAKLEDSAVYLCASSSRDRLEYFGPGTRLTVT.